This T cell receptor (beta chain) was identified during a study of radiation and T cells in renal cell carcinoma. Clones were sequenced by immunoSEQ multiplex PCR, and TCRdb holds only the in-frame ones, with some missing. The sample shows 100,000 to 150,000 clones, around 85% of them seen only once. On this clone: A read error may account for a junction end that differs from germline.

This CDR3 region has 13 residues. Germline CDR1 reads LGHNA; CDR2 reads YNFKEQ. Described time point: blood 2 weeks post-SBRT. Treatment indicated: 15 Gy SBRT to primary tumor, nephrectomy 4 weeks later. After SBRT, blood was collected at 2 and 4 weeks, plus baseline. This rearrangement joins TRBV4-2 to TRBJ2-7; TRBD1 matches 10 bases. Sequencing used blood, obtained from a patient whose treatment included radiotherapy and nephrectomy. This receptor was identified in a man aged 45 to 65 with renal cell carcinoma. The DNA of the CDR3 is TGTGCCAGCAGCCAAGATGAAGACAGGGGGCTCGTCTTC. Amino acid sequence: CASSQDEDRGLVF.